A selection of T cell receptor beta chains follows, all from one sample in a study of T cells after yellow fever vaccination. One entry per CDR3 protein, called by TCRdb with MiXCR from the 5' RACE reads. The sample has about 550,000 distinct CDR3 sequences; less than 20% are singletons. The source material was PBMCs, sampled 15 days after the yellow fever booster vaccination. Receptor source: a man aged 25 to 40 who received the YFV17D yellow fever vaccine. Both conserved end residues are part of each CDR3. Fields, in order: V gene, J gene, CDR3 protein.

TRBV12-3/TRBV12-4,TRBJ2-5,CASSRTDHKTQYF
TRBV6-1,TRBJ1-4,CASSEGTVNEKLFF
TRBV2,TRBJ2-2,CASSERQGNTGELFF
TRBV28,TRBJ2-1,CASVRDTSASYNEQFF
TRBV28,TRBJ2-3,CASSLKRLAGADTQYF
TRBV20-1,TRBJ2-7,CSANLGLAGYEQYF
TRBV5-1,TRBJ2-1,CASRHWGGPNNEQFF
TRBV20-1,TRBJ2-2,CSARRAGSALTGELFF
TRBV7-9,TRBJ2-1,CASSFPPLRRDNEQFF
TRBV20-1,TRBJ2-4,CSARGQGLAGTNIQYF
TRBV20-1,TRBJ1-1,CKGATGGGKKTEAFF
TRBV4-2,TRBJ1-6,CASSPDRAGNSPLHF
TRBV18,TRBJ2-5,CASSPRGQRTQETQYF
TRBV7-2,TRBJ1-4,CASSLTPQLKLFF
TRBV9,TRBJ2-7,CASSREAGPGRSYEQYF
TRBV20-1,TRBJ2-1,CSAKPGQISNEQFF
TRBV10-3,TRBJ1-2,CAISGTARDRVIGYTF
TRBV28,TRBJ2-7,CATDDYYRAHEQYF
TRBV7-9,TRBJ2-7,CASIPEGGSSYEQYF
TRBV12-3/TRBV12-4,TRBJ2-1,CASSFVATEQFF
TRBV7-6,TRBJ2-7,CASTLFGGSSYEQYF
TRBV14,TRBJ2-3,CASSPTLAGGPIPTPIRADTQYF
TRBV7-6,TRBJ2-7,CASSARLGGYEQYF
TRBV28,TRBJ2-3,CASSRQTGLTDTQYF
TRBV3-1,TRBJ2-1,CASSQATAGREQFF
TRBV27,TRBJ2-2,CASSPGTSGSYYTGELFF
TRBV6-2/TRBV6-3,TRBJ2-5,CASRLSKETQYF
TRBV20-1,TRBJ2-1,CSARGSTSGSTNEQFF
TRBV7-3,TRBJ2-1,CASSLGAGTTYYEQFF
TRBV20-1,TRBJ1-1,CSAREGTPSKEAFF
TRBV20-1,TRBJ2-5,CSVKSVETQYF
TRBV6-1,TRBJ2-5,CASRGGDLQETQYF
TRBV7-2,TRBJ2-5,CASSLSSRRLQETQYF
TRBV12-3/TRBV12-4,TRBJ2-3,CASSFFGTQERADTQYF
TRBV14,TRBJ2-1,CASSLAGGSYNELFF
TRBV19,TRBJ2-7,CASRIRGALGYEQYF
TRBV6-5,TRBJ1-5,CTSSYSKPGPQHF
TRBV14,TRBJ1-1,CASSQKWDRKSPNTEAFF
TRBV6-1,TRBJ2-1,CASSSLGSYNEQFF
TRBV5-1,TRBJ1-6,CASSSKQNSPLHF
TRBV4-3,TRBJ2-1,CASSPDLAGVRYNEQFF
TRBV20-1,TRBJ2-1,CSASLWLSGSYNEQFF
TRBV18,TRBJ2-3,CASSPRGGDTQYF
TRBV4-3,TRBJ2-5,CASSQDPGQGAGETQYF
TRBV5-1,TRBJ2-1,CASSADRTGGDRVEQFF
TRBV7-9,TRBJ2-5,CASSLVGQGQETQYF
TRBV4-3,TRBJ2-2,CASSQEIRLAGGELFF
TRBV6-2/TRBV6-3,TRBJ2-7,CASSYSGTAYEQYF
TRBV6-2/TRBV6-3,TRBJ2-7,CAGGKAYEQYF
TRBV14,TRBJ2-1,CASSQADRGRYNEQFF
TRBV7-9,TRBJ2-1,CAGHIREGEQFF
TRBV20-1,TRBJ2-3,CSARDVREQDTQYF
TRBV7-2,TRBJ1-1,CASSSTGTVNTEAFF
TRBV10-3,TRBJ2-7,CAITDSGVGYEQYF
TRBV5-4,TRBJ2-1,CASSPWGVDSNEQFF